The T cell receptor beta chain described here comes from a study of blood T cells in healthy people across ages. The V gene lost 6 bases and the J gene lost 6 bases, with 18 bases spanning the gap. Germline-derived CDR1 and CDR2 are MNHEY and SVGEGT. The CDR3 covers 16 residues. A remark on this clonotype: What it binds is not known.

General observations from the study: No conclusive comparison of naive versus antigen-experienced cells was possible with unsorted PBMCs. Age showed a roughly linear inverse relationship with TCR beta diversity per million T cells.

Next came a second PCR, run for about 7 to 12 cycles, which used a sample-barcoded 5' primer along with a J-beta primer mix. Each cDNA molecule was tagged by a template-switch adaptor that had 12 random nucleotides. TCRdb ran MiXCR on the 5' RACE reads and lists one entry per CDR3 protein. The sample comprises around 800,000 distinct CDR3 sequences, around two fifths of which are singletons, and 15% to 25% rests with the top ten. V usage is TRBV6-2 or TRBV6-3 and J usage is TRBJ1-6, with D possibly matching TRBD1 (6 bases). This clonotype originated in a man aged 55 to 70 in good health. Sequencing was done on a sample of blood. This CDR3 reads CASRPRDKGVNSPLHF. CDR3 in DNA: TGTGCCAGCAGACCCCGGGACAAGGGGGTTAATTCACCCCTCCACTTT.